Below, one TCR beta chain is given with its context. CD45RO-negative, CCR7-positively selected cells formed the naive CD8 fraction, excluding terminally differentiated effector memory CD45RA+ cells. The assay was immunoSEQ multiplex PCR, and TCRdb's table has in-frame clones only and misses some. The sample consists of about 820,000 clones, 80% to 95% of them appearing once. This sample was included in a study of shared clonotypes between healthy human individuals. Germline V lookup: CDR1 SGHRS, CDR2 YFSETQ. The CDR3 is 17 amino acids. Trimming removed 4 bases at V and 6 bases at J, with 26 bases between.

The sequence derives from a man aged 30 to 45 in good health. Sequenced material: naive CD8+ T cells sorted from blood. The chain recombines TRBV5-1 with TRBJ2-7; possible D gene TRBD2, 6 bases. In DNA, the CDR3 is TGCGCCAGCAGCCCGGACGTCGCCGGGGGTACTTTGGGCGAGCAGTACTTC. Encoded protein: CASSPDVAGGTLGEQYF.